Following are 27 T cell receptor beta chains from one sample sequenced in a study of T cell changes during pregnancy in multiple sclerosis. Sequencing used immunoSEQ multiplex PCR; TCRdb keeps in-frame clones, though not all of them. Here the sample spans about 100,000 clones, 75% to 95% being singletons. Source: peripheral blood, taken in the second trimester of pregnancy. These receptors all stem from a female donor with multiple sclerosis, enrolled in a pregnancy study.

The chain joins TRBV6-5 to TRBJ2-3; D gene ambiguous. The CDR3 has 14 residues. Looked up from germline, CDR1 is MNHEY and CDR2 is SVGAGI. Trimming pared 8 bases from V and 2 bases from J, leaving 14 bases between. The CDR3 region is CASVALGDTDTQYF. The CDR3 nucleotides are TGTGCCAGCGTCGCGTTGGGCGACACAGATACGCAGTATTTT.

The CDR3: CASTHGAGLNNEQFF. In DNA form, the CDR3 reads TGTGCCAGCACCCATGGGGCGGGGCTCAACAATGAGCAGTTCTTC. The rearrangement joins TRBV27 to TRBJ2-1; perhaps TRBD2 as D (6 bases). V was trimmed by 7 bases and J by 5 bases, leaving 18 bases between them. This CDR3 spans 15 amino acids. Germline CDR1 is MNHEY and CDR2 is SMNVEV (reference sequence).

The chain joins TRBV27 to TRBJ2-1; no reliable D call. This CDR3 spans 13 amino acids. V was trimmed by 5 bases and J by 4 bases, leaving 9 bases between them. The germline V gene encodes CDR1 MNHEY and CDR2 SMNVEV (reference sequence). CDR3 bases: TGTGCCAGCAGTCTTCAGAAGTACAATGAGCAGTTCTTC. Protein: CASSLQKYNEQFF.

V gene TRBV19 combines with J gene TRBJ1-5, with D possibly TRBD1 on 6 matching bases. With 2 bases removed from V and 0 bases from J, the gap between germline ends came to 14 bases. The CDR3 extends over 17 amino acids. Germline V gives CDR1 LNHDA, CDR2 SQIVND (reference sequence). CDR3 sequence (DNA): TGTGCCAGTAGTATACAGGTACAGGGTCCTAGCAATCAGCCCCAGCATTTT. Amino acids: CASSIQVQGPSNQPQHF.

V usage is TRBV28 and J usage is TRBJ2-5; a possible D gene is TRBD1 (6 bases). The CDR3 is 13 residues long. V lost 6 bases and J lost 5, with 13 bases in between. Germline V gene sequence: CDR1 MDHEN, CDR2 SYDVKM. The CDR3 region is CASRAGTWETQYF. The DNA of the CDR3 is TGTGCCAGCAGGGCCGGGACATGGGAGACCCAGTACTTC.

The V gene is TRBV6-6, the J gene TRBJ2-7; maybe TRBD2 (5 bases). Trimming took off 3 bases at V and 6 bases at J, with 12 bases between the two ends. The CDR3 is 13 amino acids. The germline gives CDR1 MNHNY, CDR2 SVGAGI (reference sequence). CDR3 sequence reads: CASSYEGVGEQYF. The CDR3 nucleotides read TGTGCCAGCAGTTATGAGGGAGTGGGCGAGCAGTACTTC.

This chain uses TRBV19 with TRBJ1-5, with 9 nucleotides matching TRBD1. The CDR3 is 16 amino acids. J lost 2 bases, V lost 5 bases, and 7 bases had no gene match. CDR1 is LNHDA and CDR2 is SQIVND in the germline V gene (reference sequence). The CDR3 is CASSQPQGAGNQPQHF. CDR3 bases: TGTGCCAGTAGTCAACCACAGGGGGCAGGCAATCAGCCCCAGCATTTT.

The CDR3 protein is CASSQEGGGGEQFF. CDR3 in DNA: TGTGCCAGCAGCCAGGAGGGAGGGGGGGGTGAGCAGTTCTTC. The chain links TRBV4-2 to TRBJ2-1, with D possibly TRBD2 on 7 matching bases. V lost 3 bases, J lost 9 bases, and 15 bases lay in between. Per germline, CDR1 LGHNA and CDR2 YNFKEQ. CDR3 size: 14 residues.

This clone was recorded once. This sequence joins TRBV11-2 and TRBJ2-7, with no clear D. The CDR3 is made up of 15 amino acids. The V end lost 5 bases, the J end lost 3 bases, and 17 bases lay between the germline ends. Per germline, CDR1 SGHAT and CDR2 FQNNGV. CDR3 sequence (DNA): TGTGCCAGCAGCCGTGCTCAGGCCCTGCTCTACGAGCAGTACTTC. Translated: CASSRAQALLYEQYF.

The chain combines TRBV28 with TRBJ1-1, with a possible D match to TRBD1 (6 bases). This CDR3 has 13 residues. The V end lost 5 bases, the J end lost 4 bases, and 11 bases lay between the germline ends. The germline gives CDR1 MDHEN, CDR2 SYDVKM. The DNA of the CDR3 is TGTGCCAGCAGTGAAGGGGGTAGCACTGAAGCTTTCTTT. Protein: CASSEGGSTEAFF.

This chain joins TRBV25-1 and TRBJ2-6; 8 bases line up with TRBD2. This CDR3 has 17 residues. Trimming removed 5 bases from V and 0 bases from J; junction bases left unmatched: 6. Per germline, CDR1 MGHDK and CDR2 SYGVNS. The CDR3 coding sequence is TGTGCCAGCAGTTCCTGGACTAGCAGCTCTGGGGCCAACGTCCTGACTTTC. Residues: CASSSWTSSSGANVLTF.

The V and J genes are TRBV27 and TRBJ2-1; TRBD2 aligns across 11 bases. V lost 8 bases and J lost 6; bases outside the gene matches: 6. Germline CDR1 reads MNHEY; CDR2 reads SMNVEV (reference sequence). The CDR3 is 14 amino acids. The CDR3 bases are TGTGCCAGCGGGGCCGGACTAGCGGGCAATGAGCAGTTCTTC. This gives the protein CASGAGLAGNEQFF.

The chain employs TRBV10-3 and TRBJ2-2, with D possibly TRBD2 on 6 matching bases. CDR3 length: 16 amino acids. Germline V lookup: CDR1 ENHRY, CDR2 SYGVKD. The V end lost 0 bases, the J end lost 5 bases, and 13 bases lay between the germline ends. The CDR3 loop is CAISESGGIGTGELFF. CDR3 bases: TGTGCCATCAGTGAGTCTGGGGGGATCGGGACCGGGGAGCTGTTTTTT.

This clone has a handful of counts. CDR3 loop: CSAGASQETQYF. The DNA of the CDR3 is TGCAGCGCTGGAGCGTCCCAAGAGACCCAGTACTTC. This chain links TRBV29-1 with TRBJ2-5; D is ambiguous. This CDR3 has 12 residues. CDR1 is SQVTM and CDR2 is ANQGSEA in the germline V gene. Between the trimmed V and J ends, which lost 7 bases and 1 base, there was a span of 10 bases.

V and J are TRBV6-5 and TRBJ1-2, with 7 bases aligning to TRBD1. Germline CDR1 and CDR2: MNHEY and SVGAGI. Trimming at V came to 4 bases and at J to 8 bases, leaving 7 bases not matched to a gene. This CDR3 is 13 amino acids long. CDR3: CASSFEGARGYTF. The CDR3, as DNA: TGTGCCAGCAGTTTTGAGGGGGCTCGAGGCTACACCTTC.

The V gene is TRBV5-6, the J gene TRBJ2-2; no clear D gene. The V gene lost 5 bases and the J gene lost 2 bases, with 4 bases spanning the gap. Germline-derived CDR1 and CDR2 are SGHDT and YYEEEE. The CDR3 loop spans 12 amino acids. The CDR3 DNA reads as TGTGCCAGCAGTTCAAACACCGGGGAGCTGTTTTTT. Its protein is CASSSNTGELFF. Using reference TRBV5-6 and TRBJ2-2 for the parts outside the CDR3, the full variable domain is DAGVTQSPTHLIKTRGQQVTLRCSPKSGHDTVSWYQQALGQGPQFIFQYYEEEERQRGNFPDRFSGHQFPNYSSELNVNALLLGDSALYLCASSSNTGELFFGEGSRLTVL.

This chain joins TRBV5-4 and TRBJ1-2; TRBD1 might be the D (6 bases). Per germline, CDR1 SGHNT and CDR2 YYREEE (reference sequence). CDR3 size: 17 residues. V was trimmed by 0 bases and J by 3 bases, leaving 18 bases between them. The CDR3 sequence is CASSLDPGGAGDYGYTF. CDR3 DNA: TGTGCCAGCAGCTTGGACCCGGGGGGGGCCGGCGACTATGGCTACACCTTC.

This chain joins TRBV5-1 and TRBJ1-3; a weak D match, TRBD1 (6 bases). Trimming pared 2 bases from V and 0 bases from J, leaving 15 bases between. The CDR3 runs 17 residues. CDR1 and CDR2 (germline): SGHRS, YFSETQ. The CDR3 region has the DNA TGCGCCAGCAGCTTAGCCGACAGGATGAACTCTGGAAACACCATATATTTT. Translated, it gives CASSLADRMNSGNTIYF. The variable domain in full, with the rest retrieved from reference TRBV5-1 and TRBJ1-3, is KAGVTQTPRYLIKTRGQQVTLSCSPISGHRSVSWYQQTPGQGLQFLFEYFSETQRNKGNFPGRFSGRQFSNSRSEMNVSTLELGDSALYLCASSLADRMNSGNTIYFGEGSWLTVV.

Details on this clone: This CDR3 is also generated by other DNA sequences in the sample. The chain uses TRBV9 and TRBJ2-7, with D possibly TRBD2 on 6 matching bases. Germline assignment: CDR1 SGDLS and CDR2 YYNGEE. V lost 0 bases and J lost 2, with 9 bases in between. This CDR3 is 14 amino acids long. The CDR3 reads CASSVAGGPYEQYF. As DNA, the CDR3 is TGTGCCAGCAGCGTAGCTGGAGGGCCCTACGAGCAGTACTTC.

The CDR3 nucleotides read TGCAGCGTTCGGGGACAGGGGGGGTACGAGCAGTACTTC. Translating it yields CSVRGQGGYEQYF. The chain employs TRBV29-1 and TRBJ2-7; 11 bases agree with TRBD1. Germline trimming cut 5 bases from V and 4 bases from J; bases unmatched to any gene: 4. Germline CDR1 SQVTM, CDR2 ANQGSEA. This CDR3 has 13 amino acids.

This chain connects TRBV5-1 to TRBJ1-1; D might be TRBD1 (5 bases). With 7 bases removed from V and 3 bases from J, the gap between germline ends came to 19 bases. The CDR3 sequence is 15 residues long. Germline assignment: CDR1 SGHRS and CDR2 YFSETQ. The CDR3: CASWDPESGYTEAFF. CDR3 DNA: TGCGCCAGCTGGGACCCAGAGAGCGGGTACACTGAAGCTTTCTTT. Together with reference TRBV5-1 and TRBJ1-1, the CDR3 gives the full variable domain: KAGVTQTPRYLIKTRGQQVTLSCSPISGHRSVSWYQQTPGQGLQFLFEYFSETQRNKGNFPGRFSGRQFSNSRSEMNVSTLELGDSALYLCASWDPESGYTEAFFGQGTRLTVV.

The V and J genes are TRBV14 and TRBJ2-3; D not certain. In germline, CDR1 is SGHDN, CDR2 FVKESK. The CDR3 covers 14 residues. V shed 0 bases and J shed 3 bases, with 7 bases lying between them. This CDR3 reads CASSQELTTDTQYF. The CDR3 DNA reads TGTGCCAGCAGCCAAGAATTAACTACAGATACGCAGTATTTT.

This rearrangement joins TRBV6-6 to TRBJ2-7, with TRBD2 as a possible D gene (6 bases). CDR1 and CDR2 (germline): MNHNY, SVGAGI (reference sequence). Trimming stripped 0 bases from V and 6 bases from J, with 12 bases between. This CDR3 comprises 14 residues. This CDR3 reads CASSYSGGRGEQYF. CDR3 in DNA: TGTGCCAGCAGTTACTCGGGAGGAAGGGGCGAGCAGTACTTC.

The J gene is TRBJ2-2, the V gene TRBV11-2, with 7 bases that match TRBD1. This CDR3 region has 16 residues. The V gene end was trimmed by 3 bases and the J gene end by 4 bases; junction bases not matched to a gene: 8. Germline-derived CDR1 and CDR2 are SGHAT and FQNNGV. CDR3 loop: CASSLEGGGGTGELFF. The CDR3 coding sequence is TGTGCCAGCAGCTTGGAAGGGGGCGGTGGCACCGGGGAGCTGTTTTTT. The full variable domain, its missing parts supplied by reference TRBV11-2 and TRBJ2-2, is EAGVAQSPRYKIIEKRQSVAFWCNPISGHATLYWYQQILGQGPKLLIQFQNNGVVDDSQLPKDRFSAERLKGVDSTLKIQPAKLEDSAVYLCASSLEGGGGTGELFFGEGSRLTVL.

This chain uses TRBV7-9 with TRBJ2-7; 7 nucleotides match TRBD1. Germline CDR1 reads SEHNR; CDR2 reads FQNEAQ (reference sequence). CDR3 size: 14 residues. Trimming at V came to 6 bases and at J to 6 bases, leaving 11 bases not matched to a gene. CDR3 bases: TGTGCCAGCAGTTTCCCGGGACAGTCTTTCGAGCAGTACTTC. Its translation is CASSFPGQSFEQYF.

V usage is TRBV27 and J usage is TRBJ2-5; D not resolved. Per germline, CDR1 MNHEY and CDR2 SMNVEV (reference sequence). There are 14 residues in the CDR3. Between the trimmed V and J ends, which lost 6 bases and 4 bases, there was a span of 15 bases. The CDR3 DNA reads TGTGCCAGCAGCTTCAACTATTCCCCAGAGACCCAGTACTTC. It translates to CASSFNYSPETQYF.

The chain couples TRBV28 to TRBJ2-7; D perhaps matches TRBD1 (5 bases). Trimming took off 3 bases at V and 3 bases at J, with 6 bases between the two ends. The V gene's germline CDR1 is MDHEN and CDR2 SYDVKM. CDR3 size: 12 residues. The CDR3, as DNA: TGTGCCAGCAGTTTGACAGTCTACGAGCAGTACTTC. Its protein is CASSLTVYEQYF.